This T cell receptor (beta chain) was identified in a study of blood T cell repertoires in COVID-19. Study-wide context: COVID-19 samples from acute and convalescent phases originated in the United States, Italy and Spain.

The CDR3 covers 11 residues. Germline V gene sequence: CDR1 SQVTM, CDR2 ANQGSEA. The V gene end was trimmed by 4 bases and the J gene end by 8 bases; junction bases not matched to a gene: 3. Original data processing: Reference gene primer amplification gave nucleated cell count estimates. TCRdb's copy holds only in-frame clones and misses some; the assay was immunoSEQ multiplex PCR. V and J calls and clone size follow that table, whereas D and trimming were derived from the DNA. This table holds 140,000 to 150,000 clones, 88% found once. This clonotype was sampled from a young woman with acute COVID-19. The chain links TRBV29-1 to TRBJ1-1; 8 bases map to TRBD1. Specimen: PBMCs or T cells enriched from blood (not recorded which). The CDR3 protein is CSVGQGTEAFF. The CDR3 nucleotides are TGCAGCGTTGGACAGGGGACCGAAGCTTTCTTT.